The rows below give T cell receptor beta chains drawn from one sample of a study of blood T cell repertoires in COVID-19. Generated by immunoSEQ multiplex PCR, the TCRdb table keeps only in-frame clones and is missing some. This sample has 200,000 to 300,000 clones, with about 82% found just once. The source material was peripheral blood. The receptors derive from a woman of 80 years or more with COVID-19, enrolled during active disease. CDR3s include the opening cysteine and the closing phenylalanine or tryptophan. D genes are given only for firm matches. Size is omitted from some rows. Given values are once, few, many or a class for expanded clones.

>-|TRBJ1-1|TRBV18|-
TGTGCCAGCTTTAACCCAGACAGTGGGAGGTTTGTGGCTTTCTTT
CASFNPDSGRFVAFF
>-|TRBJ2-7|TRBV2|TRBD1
TGTGCCAGCAACAGGGACAGTACCTACGAGCAGTACTTC
CASNRDSTYEQYF
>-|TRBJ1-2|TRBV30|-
TGTGCCTGGAGTCTCGGAGGGAAGGGGCTCTATGGCTACACCTTC
CAWSLGGKGLYGYTF
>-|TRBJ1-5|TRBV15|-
TGTGCCACCAGCAGAGTGGGCCAGGGCAATCAGCCCCAGCATTTT
CATSRVGQGNQPQHF
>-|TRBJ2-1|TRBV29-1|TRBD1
TGCAGCGTTTTGTTCGCGACAGGGACCTACAATGAGCAGTTCTTC
CSVLFATGTYNEQFF
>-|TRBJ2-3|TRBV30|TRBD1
TGTGCCTGGAGTCCTTTTCGACAGGGGGACACAGATACGCAGTATTTT
CAWSPFRQGDTDTQYF
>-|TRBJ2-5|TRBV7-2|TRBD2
TGTGCCAGCAGCCTCACTATGACTAGCGGGGGGGCCAGGGAGACCCAGTACTTC
CASSLTMTSGGARETQYF
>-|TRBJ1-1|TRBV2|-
TGTGCCAGCAGCCTGGGGGGTATGAACACTGAAGCTTTCTTT
CASSLGGMNTEAFF
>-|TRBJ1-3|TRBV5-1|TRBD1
TGCGCCAGCAGCCCAAAACAGGGGGTCGGTGGAAACACCATATATTTT
CASSPKQGVGGNTIYF
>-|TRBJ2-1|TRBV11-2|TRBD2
TGTGCCAGCAGATCTCTAGCGGGGGGGGCCTACAATGAGCAGTTCTTC
CASRSLAGGAYNEQFF
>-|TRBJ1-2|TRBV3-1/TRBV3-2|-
TGTGCCAGCAGCCAAGATTTCGGGGGCTACACCTTC
CASSQDFGGYTF
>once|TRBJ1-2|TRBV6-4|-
TGTGCCAGCAGCCCGACAGGAAATCATGGCTACACCTTC
CASSPTGNHGYTF
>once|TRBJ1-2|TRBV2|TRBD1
TGTGCCAGTATTTACAGGGGGCGAAACTATGGCTACACCTTC
CASIYRGRNYGYTF
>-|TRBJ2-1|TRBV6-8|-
TGTGCCAGCAGGCCCAGGAGCGGTTACAATGAGCAGTTCTTC
CASRPRSGYNEQFF
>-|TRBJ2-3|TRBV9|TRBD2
TGTGCCAGCAGCGTAGGATCGCTAGCGGGGGATGTAGATACGCAGTATTTT
CASSVGSLAGDVDTQYF
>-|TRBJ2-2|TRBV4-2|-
TGTGCCAGCAGGACACCCACTTCGGGGGAGCTGTTTTTT
CASRTPTSGELFF
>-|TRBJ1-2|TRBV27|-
TGTGCCAGCAGTACGACAGCAACTATCTATGGCTACACCTTC
CASSTTATIYGYTF
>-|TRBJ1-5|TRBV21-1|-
TGTGCCAGCAGCAAAGGGTTCAGGGTGAAGTTCTTCCTTTATAGCAATCAGCCCCAGCATTTT
CASSKGFRVKFFLYSNQPQHF
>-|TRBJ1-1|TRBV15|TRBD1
TGTGCCACCAGCAGAGAAGGGACAGGGGCTCCCTCGGTTCCTGAAGCTTTCTTT
CATSREGTGAPSVPEAFF
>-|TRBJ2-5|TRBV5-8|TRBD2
TGTGCCAGCAGCTGGGGGCAGGCGGCGGGGGGAGAGACCCAGTACTTC
CASSWGQAAGGETQYF
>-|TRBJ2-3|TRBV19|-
TGTGCCAGTAGTATTCTCACAACCCCAGATACGCAGTATTTT
CASSILTTPDTQYF
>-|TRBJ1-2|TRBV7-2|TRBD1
TGTGCCAGCAGCTTAGGACAGGGGGATTACTATGGCTACACCTTC
CASSLGQGDYYGYTF
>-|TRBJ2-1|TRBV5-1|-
TGCGCCAGCAGCTTGAGGGGGGGGTCCCTATTAAACAATGAGCAGTTCTTC
CASSLRGGSLLNNEQFF
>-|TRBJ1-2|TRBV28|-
TGTGCCAGCAGTACACAGGGAAGAGGCGGCTACACCTTC
CASSTQGRGGYTF
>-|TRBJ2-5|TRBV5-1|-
TGCGCCAGCAGCTTAATGGCCGCATTTCCCGAGACCCAGTACTTC
CASSLMAAFPETQYF
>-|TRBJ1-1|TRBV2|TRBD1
TGTGCCAGTCGGACAGGGGGGAACACTGAAGCTTTCTTT
CASRTGGNTEAFF
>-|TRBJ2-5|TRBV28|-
TGTGCCAGCAGTTCAAGGAGAGAGACCCAGTACTTC
CASSSRRETQYF
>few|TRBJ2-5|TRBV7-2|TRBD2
TGTGCCAGCAGACTGGGACTAGTAGAGACCCAGTACTTC
CASRLGLVETQYF
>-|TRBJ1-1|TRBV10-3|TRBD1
TGTGCCATCAGTGACGCAGGGGGAGGCACTGAAGCTTTCTTT
CAISDAGGGTEAFF
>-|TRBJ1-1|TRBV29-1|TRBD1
TGCAGCGGGGGGGGACAGCTAAACACTGAAGCTTTCTTT
CSGGGQLNTEAFF
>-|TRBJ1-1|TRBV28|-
TGTGCCAGCAGTTCCTACACAGGGCAGCGTACTGAAGCTTTCTTT
CASSSYTGQRTEAFF
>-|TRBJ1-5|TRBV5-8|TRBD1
TGTGCCAGCAGCTTGGGGCAGGGGGATCAGCCCCAGCATTTT
CASSLGQGDQPQHF
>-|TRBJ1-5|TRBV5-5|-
TGTGCCAGCAGCTACGACAGTACCCAGCCCCAGCATTTT
CASSYDSTQPQHF
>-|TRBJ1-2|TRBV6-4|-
TGTGCCAGCAGTGAATCTAATGGTGTTGGTGGCTACACCTTC
CASSESNGVGGYTF
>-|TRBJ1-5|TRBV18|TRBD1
TGTGCCAGCTCAGAGGGACAGACGAATCAGCCCCAGCATTTT
CASSEGQTNQPQHF
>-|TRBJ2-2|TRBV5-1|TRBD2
TGCGCCAGCATCCCAACGGGGGGTACCACCGGGGAGCTGTTTTTT
CASIPTGGTTGELFF
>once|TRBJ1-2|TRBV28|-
TGTGCCAGCGGGAGGACTAACTATGGCTACACCTTC
CASGRTNYGYTF
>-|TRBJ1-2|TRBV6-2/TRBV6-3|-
TGTGCCAGCAGTTACGGAGGCGGAACTAACTATGGCTACACCTTC
CASSYGGGTNYGYTF
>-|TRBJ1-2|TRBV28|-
TGTGCCACCTCAGGTCCGGGGGGCTGGTACGGCTACACCTTC
CATSGPGGWYGYTF
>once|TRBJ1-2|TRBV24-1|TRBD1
TGTGCCACCAGTGAGACCGGGACAGGAGATGGCTACACCTTC
CATSETGTGDGYTF